This entry lists 3 T cell receptor beta chains sequenced from one sample in a study of shared clonotypes between healthy human individuals. Profiling relied on immunoSEQ multiplex PCR, and the TCRdb table lists in-frame clones only, not all of them. Found here are approximately 2.3 million clones, 85% to 95% of them singletons; the top ten hold under 0.45%. The sample consisted of naive CD4+ T cells from PBMCs. This sample's subset: CD45RA+ positively selected. All receptors derive from a young man in good health. Some clones in this sample may be carry-over from other donors' samples.

V gene TRBV15 combines with J gene TRBJ1-2; TRBD1 agrees at 7 bases. There are 13 residues in the CDR3. Losses at the gene ends were 5 bases for V and 4 bases for J; bases not matched to a gene: 4. The germline CDR1 and CDR2 sequences are LNHNV and YYDKDF (reference sequence). DNA for the CDR3: TGTGCCACCAGCCAGGACAGGACCTATGGCTACACCTTC. Its translation is CATSQDRTYGYTF.

The CDR3 coding sequence is TGTGCCAGCAGCGGGGGGACTAGCGGGCCGTACAATGAGCAGTTCTTC. This translates into CASSGGTSGPYNEQFF. The gene calls are TRBV9 and TRBJ2-1, with 12 nucleotides matching TRBD2. Per germline, CDR1 SGDLS and CDR2 YYNGEE. The CDR3 has 16 amino acids. The V gene end was trimmed by 3 bases and the J gene end by 4 bases; junction bases not matched to a gene: 5. Drawing the rest from reference TRBV9 and TRBJ2-1, the complete variable domain is DSGVTQTPKHLITATGQRVTLRCSPRSGDLSVYWYQQSLDQGLQFLIQYYNGEERAKGNILERFSAQQFPDLHSELNLSSLELGDSALYFCASSGGTSGPYNEQFFGPGTRLTVL.

The chain employs TRBV4-1 and TRBJ1-2; 8 nucleotides agree with TRBD1. V was clipped by 4 bases and J by 7 bases; unmatched bases: 14. The germline gives CDR1 MGHRA, CDR2 YSYEKL. This CDR3 region has 16 residues. CDR3 coding DNA: TGCGCCAGCAGCCCTGGGGGTGGCAGGGGGCCTCGTGGCTACACCTTC. As protein: CASSPGGGRGPRGYTF.